This TCR beta chain was observed in a study of blood T cell repertoires in COVID-19. The wider study: The analysed material was cDNA or gDNA that came from T cells, B-cell-depleted T cells, or PBMCs.

Symptom resolution, clearance, or two negative PCRs marked donors in Cohort 3 as recovered. In the authors' methods: Estimation of nucleated cell counts was performed using reference gene primer amplification. Libraries were prepared by immunoSEQ multiplex PCR; TCRdb keeps only in-frame clonotypes and omits some of them. V, J and clone size derive from that table, while D and trimming were established from the DNA sequence. The sample lists about 190,000 clones, roughly 83% seen once, with 3% to 3.5% in the top ten. This clone was seen only once. Germline CDR1 and CDR2: SGHAT and FQNNGV. Trimming took 4 bases from V and 6 from J; bases not matched to a gene: 9. The CDR3 has 15 amino acids.

Sample: PBMCs or T cells enriched from blood (not recorded which). The V gene is TRBV11-2, the J gene TRBJ1-2; 9 nucleotides agree with TRBD1. The clonotype was recovered from a woman aged 25 to 39 who had recovered from COVID-19. The CDR3 reads CASSSPGQGSDGYTF. In nucleotides, the CDR3 is TGTGCCAGCAGCTCACCGGGACAGGGTAGTGATGGCTACACCTTC. The full variable domain, completed using reference TRBV11-2 and TRBJ1-2, is EAGVAQSPRYKIIEKRQSVAFWCNPISGHATLYWYQQILGQGPKLLIQFQNNGVVDDSQLPKDRFSAERLKGVDSTLKIQPAKLEDSAVYLCASSSPGQGSDGYTFGSGTRLTVV.